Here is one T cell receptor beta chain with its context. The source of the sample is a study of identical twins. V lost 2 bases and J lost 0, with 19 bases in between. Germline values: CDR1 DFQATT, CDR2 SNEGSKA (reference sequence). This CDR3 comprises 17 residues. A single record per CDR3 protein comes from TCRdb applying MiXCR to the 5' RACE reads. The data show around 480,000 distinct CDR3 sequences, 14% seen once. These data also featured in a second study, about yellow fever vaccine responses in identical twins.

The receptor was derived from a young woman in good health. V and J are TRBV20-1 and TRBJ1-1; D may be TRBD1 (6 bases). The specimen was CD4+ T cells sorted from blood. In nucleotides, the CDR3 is TGCAGTGCTAGACGGGCAGGGGCTTTATTCCTGAACACTGAAGCTTTCTTT. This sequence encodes CSARRAGALFLNTEAFF.